This TCR beta chain was identified during a study of blood T cell repertoires in COVID-19. Study details: PBMCs, B-cell-depleted T cells, or T cells provided the cDNA or gDNA that made up the material.

Only in-frame clones appear in the TCRdb table, and some are missing; sequencing was by immunoSEQ multiplex PCR. Of 200,000 or so clones listed, 88% are singletons. The ends were cut back, 2 bases at V and 5 bases at J, with 12 bases in the middle. The CDR3 extends over 15 amino acids. Per germline, CDR1 SGHTA and CDR2 FQGNSA. Sequencing was carried out using peripheral blood. The chain has TRBV7-2 and TRBJ2-2; D perhaps matches TRBD2 (6 bases). The TCR comes from a man aged 65 to 85 with acute or convalescent COVID-19. CDR3 sequence reads: CASSLRRAETGELFF. The CDR3 region has the DNA TGTGCCAGCAGCTTAAGGAGGGCTGAAACCGGGGAGCTGTTTTTT.